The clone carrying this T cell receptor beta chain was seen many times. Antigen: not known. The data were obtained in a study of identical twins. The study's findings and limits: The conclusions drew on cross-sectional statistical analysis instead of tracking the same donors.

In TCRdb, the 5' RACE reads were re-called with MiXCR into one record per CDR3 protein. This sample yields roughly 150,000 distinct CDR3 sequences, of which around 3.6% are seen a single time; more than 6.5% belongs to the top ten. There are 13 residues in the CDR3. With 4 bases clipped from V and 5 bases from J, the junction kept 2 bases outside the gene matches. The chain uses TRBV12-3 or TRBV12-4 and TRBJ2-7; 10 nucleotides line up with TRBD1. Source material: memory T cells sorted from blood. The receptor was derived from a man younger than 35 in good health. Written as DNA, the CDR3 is TGTGCCAGCAGTTCAGGGACAGGGGACGAGCAGTACTTC. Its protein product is CASSSGTGDEQYF.